This T cell receptor beta chain was profiled in a study of blood T cell repertoires in COVID-19. Whole-study context: Specimens from acute and convalescent COVID-19 originated in the United States, Italy and Spain. From T cells, B-cell-depleted T cells, or PBMCs came the material, which was cDNA or gDNA.

TCRdb keeps only in-frame clones here, not all; method: immunoSEQ multiplex PCR. The data hold around 160,000 clones, with roughly nine tenths observed a single time. V was trimmed by 3 bases and J by 2 bases, leaving 13 bases between them. Germline V CDR1 and CDR2: KGHSH, LQKENI. The CDR3 spans 15 residues. The TCR originated in a man in his 60s with acute or convalescent COVID-19. The sequenced sample was peripheral blood. V and J are TRBV18 and TRBJ1-1; D is possibly TRBD1 (5 bases). DNA for the CDR3: TGTGCCAGCTCACCCCAGCAGGGTTTAAACACTGAAGCTTTCTTT. Its translation is CASSPQQGLNTEAFF.